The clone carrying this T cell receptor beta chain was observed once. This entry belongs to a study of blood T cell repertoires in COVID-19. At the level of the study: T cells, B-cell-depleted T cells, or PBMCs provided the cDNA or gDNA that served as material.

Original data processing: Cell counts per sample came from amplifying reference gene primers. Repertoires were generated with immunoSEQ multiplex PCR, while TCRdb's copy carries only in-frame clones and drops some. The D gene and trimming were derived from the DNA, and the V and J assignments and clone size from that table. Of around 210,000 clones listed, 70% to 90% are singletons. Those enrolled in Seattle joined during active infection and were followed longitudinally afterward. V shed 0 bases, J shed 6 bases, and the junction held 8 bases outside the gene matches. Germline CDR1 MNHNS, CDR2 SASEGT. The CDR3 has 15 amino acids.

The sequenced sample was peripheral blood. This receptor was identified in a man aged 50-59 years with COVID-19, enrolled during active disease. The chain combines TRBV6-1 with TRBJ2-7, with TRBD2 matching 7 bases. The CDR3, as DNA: TGTGCCAGCAGTGAAGCGGGACTACCCTTGGGCGAGCAGTACTTC. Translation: CASSEAGLPLGEQYF.